This TCR beta chain was documented in a study of Ad26.COV2.S vaccination and SARS-CoV-2 variants. Treatment defined: some 20 received Ad26.COV2.S at low or high dose, single or two shots; about 5 received placebo; per-sample allocation not given. All samples were drawn on day 63, counting from the first vaccine or placebo injection. Produced via immunoSEQ multiplex PCR; TCRdb's table is partial and in-frame only. The sample holds hundreds of thousands of clones, about 88% seen once. This clonotype was sampled from a person aged 18-60 years who received the Ad26.COV2.S COVID-19 vaccine or a placebo. Sample: peripheral blood, taken in a trial of Ad26.COV2.S vaccine versus placebo.

This CDR3 reads CASSPSGQANEKLFF. The DNA for the CDR3 is TGTGCCAGCAGCCCCTCGGGTCAGGCTAATGAAAAACTGTTTTTT. The V call is TRBV5-4, the J call TRBJ1-4; the D is unclear. This CDR3 comprises 15 residues. CDR1 SGHNT and CDR2 YYREEE come from the germline V gene (reference sequence). Deletions cut 4 bases from V and 3 bases from J, with 13 bases between. Drawing the rest from reference TRBV5-4 and TRBJ1-4, the complete variable domain is ETGVTQSPTHLIKTRGQQVTLRCSSQSGHNTVSWYQQALGQGPQFIFQYYREEENGRGNFPPRFSGLQFPNYSSELNVNALELDDSALYLCASSPSGQANEKLFFGSGTQLSVL.